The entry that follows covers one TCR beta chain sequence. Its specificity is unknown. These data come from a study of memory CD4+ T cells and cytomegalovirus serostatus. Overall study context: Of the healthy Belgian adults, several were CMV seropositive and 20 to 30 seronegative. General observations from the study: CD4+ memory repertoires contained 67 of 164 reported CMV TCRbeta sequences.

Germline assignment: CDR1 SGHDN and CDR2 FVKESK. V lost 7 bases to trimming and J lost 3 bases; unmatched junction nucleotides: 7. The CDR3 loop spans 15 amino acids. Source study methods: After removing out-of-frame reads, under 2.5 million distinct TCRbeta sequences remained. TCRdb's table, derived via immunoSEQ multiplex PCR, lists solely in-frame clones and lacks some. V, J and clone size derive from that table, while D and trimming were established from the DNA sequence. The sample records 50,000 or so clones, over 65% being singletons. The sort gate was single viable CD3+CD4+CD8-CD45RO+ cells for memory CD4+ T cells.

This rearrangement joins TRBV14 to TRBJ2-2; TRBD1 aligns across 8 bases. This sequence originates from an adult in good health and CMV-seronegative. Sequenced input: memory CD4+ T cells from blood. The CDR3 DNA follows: TGTGCCAGCACCCCGGGACAGGACTACACCGGGGAGCTGTTTTTT. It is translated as CASTPGQDYTGELFF.